These 19 T cell receptor beta chains came from one sample sequenced in a study of siplizumab effects on memory and regulatory T cells (dated by TCRdb to the late 2010s). Library creation used the immunoSEQ multiplex PCR assay. TCRdb obtained this table from immuneACCESS and retained in-frame rearrangements with V and J assigned. These tables miss some clones; where compared with another copy, unresolved V genes account for less than half of the shortfall, and the remainder is unexplained. The sample table holds about 100,000 clones, of which 92% were seen once. The top ten constitute approximately 0.71% of the sample. Specimen: Tregs sorted from blood. The receptor source for this set is a human donor in good health.

This chain uses TRBV6-5 with TRBJ2-6, with TRBD1 identical over 8 bases. Germline V gene data show CDR1 as MNHEY and CDR2 as SVGAGI. This CDR3 has 15 amino acids. The ends lost 6 bases at V and 0 bases at J; junction bases unmatched: 1. CDR3 nucleotides: TGTGCCAGCAGAACAGGGGGCTCTGGGGCCAACGTCCTGACTTTC. This gives the protein CASRTGGSGANVLTF.

This clone showed up just once. This sequence joins TRBV5-1 and TRBJ2-1; 8 bases agree with TRBD2. The CDR3 sequence is 14 residues long. V lost 3 bases to trimming and J lost 5 bases; unmatched junction nucleotides: 4. From germline, CDR1 is SGHRS and CDR2 YFSETQ. This CDR3 is CASSSGTSHNEQFF. The CDR3 DNA is TGCGCCAGCAGCTCCGGGACTAGTCACAATGAGCAGTTCTTC.

In its sample, this clone was seen once. V usage is TRBV7-9 and J usage is TRBJ2-2, with 9 bases matching TRBD1. The CDR3 spans 16 residues. CDR1 and CDR2 (germline): SEHNR, FQNEAQ (reference sequence). Unmatched junction bases numbered 11, after V lost 6 bases and J lost 6 bases. The CDR3: CASSPGTGYIAGELFF. Here the CDR3 DNA reads TGTGCCAGCAGTCCCGGGACAGGGTATATCGCCGGGGAGCTGTTTTTT.

The chain has TRBV4-1 and TRBJ2-1; D not certain. The germline V gene has CDR1 MGHRA and CDR2 YSYEKL. Trimming cost V 3 bases and J 3 bases, with 12 bases left between them. This CDR3 is 15 amino acids long. CDR3 nucleotide sequence: TGCGCCAGCAGCCAGAAACCAGGAAACTACAATGAGCAGTTCTTC. It yields the protein CASSQKPGNYNEQFF.

This sequence joins TRBV2 and TRBJ2-1; D may correspond to TRBD1 or TRBD2 (5 bases each). CDR1 and CDR2 from the germline V gene are SNHLY and FYNNEI. The CDR3 covers 13 residues. The CDR3 here is CVVKQGVYNEQFF. In DNA, the CDR3 is TGTGTCGTGAAGCAGGGAGTTTACAATGAGCAGTTCTTC. The variable domain in full, with the rest retrieved from reference TRBV2 and TRBJ2-1, is EPEVTQTPSHQVTQMGQEVILRCVPISNHLYFYWYRQILGQKVEFLVSFYNNEISEKSEIFDDQFSVERPDGSNFTLKIRSTKLEDSAMYFCVVKQGVYNEQFFGPGTRLTVL.

Sample share makes this clone medium-sized (0.01 to 0.1%). The chain uses TRBV5-8 and TRBJ1-1; 7 bases map to TRBD1. J gave up 5 bases and V 2 bases, and 3 bases lay outside the gene matches. The CDR3 loop spans 13 amino acids. Per germline, CDR1 SGHTS and CDR2 YDEGEE. The CDR3 DNA reads as TGTGCCAGCAGCTTATCAGGGGGAACTGAAGCTTTCTTT. Its translation is CASSLSGGTEAFF. Using reference TRBV5-8 and TRBJ1-1 for the parts outside the CDR3, the full variable domain is EAGVTQSPTHLIKTRGQQATLRCSPISGHTSVYWYQQALGLGLQFLLWYDEGEERNRGNFPPRFSGRQFPNYSSELNVNALELEDSALYLCASSLSGGTEAFFGQGTRLTVV.

This clone was found once. The rearrangement uses TRBV14 and TRBJ1-1; tentatively, D is TRBD1 (5 bases). The V end lost 1 base, the J end lost 4 bases, and 16 bases lay between the germline ends. The CDR3 is 16 amino acids. Germline CDR1 SGHDN, CDR2 FVKESK. The CDR3 DNA is TGTGCCAGCAGCCAAGGAAATTGGGGACGGGGCACTGAAGCTTTCTTT. Amino acid sequence: CASSQGNWGRGTEAFF.

The rearrangement uses TRBV10-1 and TRBJ2-7; D might be TRBD1 or TRBD2, each matching 5 bases. The CDR3 is 13 amino acids. Germline CDR1 reads WNHNN; CDR2 reads SYGVQD (reference sequence). V lost 1 base and J lost 7, with 11 bases in between. CDR3: CASSEFGEGEQYF. The CDR3 DNA follows: TGCGCCAGCAGTGAGTTCGGAGAGGGGGAGCAGTACTTC.

The V call is TRBV19, the J call TRBJ2-5; D not certain. The CDR3 totals 15 residues. Trimming took off 2 bases at V and 4 bases at J, with 14 bases between the two ends. In germline, CDR1 is LNHDA, CDR2 SQIVND (reference sequence). CDR3 sequence (DNA): TGTGCCAGTAGTATAACGGGCGGCTTAGGAGAGACCCAGTACTTC. As protein: CASSITGGLGETQYF. Full variable domain (remainder filled in from reference TRBV19 and TRBJ2-5): DGGITQSPKYLFRKEGQNVTLSCEQNLNHDAMYWYRQDPGQGLRLIYYSQIVNDFQKGDIAEGYSVSREKKESFPLTVTSAQKNPTAFYLCASSITGGLGETQYFGPGTRLLVL.

At least ten counts were recorded for this clone. This chain links TRBV7-3 with TRBJ1-1; no clear D. Germline assignment: CDR1 SGHTA and CDR2 FQGTGA. The CDR3 runs 13 residues. V was shortened by 0 bases and J by 5 bases, with 7 bases between the two germline ends. CDR3: CASSLTVYTEAFF. CDR3 sequence (DNA): TGTGCCAGCAGCTTAACGGTTTATACTGAAGCTTTCTTT.

This clone was detected a few times. V and J are TRBV28 and TRBJ2-1, with D unclear. With 5 bases removed from V and 10 bases from J, the gap between germline ends came to 9 bases. The CDR3 contains 11 residues. Per the germline V gene, CDR1 is MDHEN and CDR2 is SYDVKM. The CDR3 DNA reads TGTGCCAGCAGTACTCGGAGCGAGCAGTTCTTC. Protein product: CASSTRSEQFF.

The chain carries TRBV19 and TRBJ2-5; D perhaps matches TRBD1 (6 bases). Germline CDR1 is LNHDA and CDR2 is SQIVND (reference sequence). Trimming left V 6 bases short and J 3 bases short, with 11 bases between. The CDR3 covers 13 residues. In nucleotides, the CDR3 is TGTGCCAGTAGACATGGACAGAAAGAGACCCAGTACTTC. Encoded protein: CASRHGQKETQYF.

In its sample, this clone was seen a few times. The chain carries TRBV30 and TRBJ1-1; D is unclear. The V and J ends lost 3 bases and 5 bases respectively, with 13 bases between them. This CDR3 region has 13 residues. Germline CDR1 is GTSNPN and CDR2 is SVGIG (reference sequence). The CDR3 loop reads CAWSGSRGTEAFF. In DNA, the CDR3 is TGTGCCTGGAGCGGCAGCCGCGGTACTGAAGCTTTCTTT.

J is TRBJ1-5 and V is TRBV19; TRBD1 aligns across 7 bases. Germline V lookup: CDR1 LNHDA, CDR2 SQIVND (reference sequence). This CDR3 has 15 amino acids. Trimming removed 4 bases from V and 6 bases from J; junction bases left unmatched: 9. CDR3 protein: CASSNPDRVGQPQHF. DNA for the CDR3: TGTGCCAGTAGTAACCCCGACAGGGTGGGTCAGCCCCAGCATTTT.

The sample holds one count of this clone. The J gene is TRBJ1-2, the V gene TRBV6-1; 7 positions match TRBD1. CDR3 size: 15 residues. V lost 0 bases, J lost 8 bases, and 9 bases stayed unmatched. Germline V gene data show CDR1 as MNHNS and CDR2 as SASEGT. CDR3 residues: CASSEARGGAGGYTF. The CDR3 DNA follows: TGTGCCAGCAGTGAAGCCAGGGGGGGCGCGGGAGGCTACACCTTC.

The CDR3 region has the DNA TGTGCCAGCAGTGAACAGGCTTCGTATGGCTACACCTTC. This encodes CASSEQASYGYTF. The chain carries TRBV6-1 and TRBJ1-2; D not resolved. The germline V and J ends were trimmed by 2 bases and 5 bases, with 9 bases remaining between them. This CDR3 region has 13 residues. Looked up from germline, CDR1 is MNHNS and CDR2 is SASEGT.

The chain joins TRBV6-1 to TRBJ2-3; D may match TRBD1 or TRBD2 (7 bases each). Trimming removed 3 bases at V and 4 bases at J, with 11 bases between. Germline lookup yields CDR1 MNHNS and CDR2 SASEGT. CDR3 length: 14 amino acids. As DNA, the CDR3 is TGTGCCAGCAGTGAGGGAGGGGGCCCAGATACGCAGTATTTT. Translation: CASSEGGGPDTQYF.

V gene TRBV10-3 combines with J gene TRBJ2-1, with D maybe TRBD2 (7 bases). The CDR3 totals 13 residues. The germline V gene has CDR1 ENHRY and CDR2 SYGVKD. Deletions cut 4 bases from V and 7 bases from J, with 11 bases between. CDR3 region: CAISVQGGNEQFF. CDR3 nucleotide sequence: TGTGCCATCAGTGTACAGGGAGGGAATGAGCAGTTCTTC.

This chain links TRBV28 with TRBJ1-2; no clear D. Germline loops: CDR1 MDHEN, CDR2 SYDVKM. Trimming stripped 8 bases from V and 0 bases from J, with 16 bases between. This CDR3 spans 15 amino acids. The DNA of the CDR3 is TGTGCCAGCCGGTGGGGTCCACATGCTAACTATGGCTACACCTTC. Its protein is CASRWGPHANYGYTF.